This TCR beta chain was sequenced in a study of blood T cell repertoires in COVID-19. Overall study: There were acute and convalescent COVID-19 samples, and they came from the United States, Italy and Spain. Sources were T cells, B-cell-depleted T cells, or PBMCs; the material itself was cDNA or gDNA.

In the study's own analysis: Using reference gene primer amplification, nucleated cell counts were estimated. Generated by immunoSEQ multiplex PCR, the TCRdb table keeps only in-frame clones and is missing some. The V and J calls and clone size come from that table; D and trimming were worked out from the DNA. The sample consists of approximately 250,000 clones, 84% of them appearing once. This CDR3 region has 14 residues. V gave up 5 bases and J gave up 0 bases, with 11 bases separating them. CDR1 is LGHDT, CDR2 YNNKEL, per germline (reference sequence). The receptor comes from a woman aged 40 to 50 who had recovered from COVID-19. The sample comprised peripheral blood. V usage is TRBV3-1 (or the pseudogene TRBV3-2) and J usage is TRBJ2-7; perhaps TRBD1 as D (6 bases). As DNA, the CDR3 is TGTGCCAGCAGCTGGCAGGGGAGCTCCTACGAGCAGTACTTC. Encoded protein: CASSWQGSSYEQYF.